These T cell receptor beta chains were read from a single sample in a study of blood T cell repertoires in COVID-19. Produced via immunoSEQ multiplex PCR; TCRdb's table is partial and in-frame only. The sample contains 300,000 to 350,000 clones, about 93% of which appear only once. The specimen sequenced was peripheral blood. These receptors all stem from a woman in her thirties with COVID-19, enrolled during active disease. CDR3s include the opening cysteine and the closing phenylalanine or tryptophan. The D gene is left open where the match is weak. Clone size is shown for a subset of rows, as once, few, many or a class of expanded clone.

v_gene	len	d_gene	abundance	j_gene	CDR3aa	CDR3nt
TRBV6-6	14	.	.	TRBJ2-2	CASSYFPQVEELFF	TGTGCCAGCAGTTACTTCCCTCAGGTGGAGGAGCTGTTTTTT
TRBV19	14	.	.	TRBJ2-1	CASSLTLGRNEQFF	TGTGCCAGTAGTTTAACATTAGGGAGGAATGAGCAGTTCTTC
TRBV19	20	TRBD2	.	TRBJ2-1	CASSRVSLAGGFYSYNEQFF	TGTGCCAGTAGTAGGGTAAGCCTAGCGGGGGGGTTTTACTCCTACAATGAGCAGTTCTTC
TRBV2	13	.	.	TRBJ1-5	CASKWGLDQPQHF	TGTGCCAGCAAGTGGGGGCTTGATCAGCCCCAGCATTTT
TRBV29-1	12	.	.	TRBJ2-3	CSVDYWGDTQYF	TGCAGCGTTGATTACTGGGGCGATACGCAGTATTTT
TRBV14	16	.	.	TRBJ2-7	CASSQDGSVGGYEQYF	TGTGCCAGCAGCCAAGATGGCAGTGTGGGGGGCTACGAGCAGTACTTC
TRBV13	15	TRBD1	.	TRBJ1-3	CASSPGTGVGNTIYF	TGTGCCAGCAGCCCCGGGACAGGGGTCGGAAACACCATATATTTT
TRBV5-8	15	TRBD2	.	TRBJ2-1	CASSIAGGAYNEQFF	TGTGCCAGCAGCATTGCGGGGGGGGCATACAATGAGCAGTTCTTC
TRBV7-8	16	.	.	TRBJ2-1	CASSSEAGTPYNEQFF	TGTGCCAGCAGCTCAGAAGCCGGGACACCCTACAATGAGCAGTTCTTC
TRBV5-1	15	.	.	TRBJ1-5	CATRRDTDSNQPQHF	TGCGCCACCCGCCGGGACACAGATAGCAATCAGCCCCAGCATTTT
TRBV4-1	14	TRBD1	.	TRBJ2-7	CASSQGQGTYEQYF	TGCGCCAGCAGCCAAGGACAGGGGACCTACGAGCAGTACTTC
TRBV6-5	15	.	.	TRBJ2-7	CASSYSKDKGYEQYF	TGTGCCAGCAGTTACTCGAAGGACAAGGGATACGAGCAGTACTTC
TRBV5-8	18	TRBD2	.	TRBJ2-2	CASSPLTLPGGFTGELFF	TGTGCCAGCAGCCCGCTGACCCTGCCGGGAGGGTTCACCGGGGAGCTGTTTTTT
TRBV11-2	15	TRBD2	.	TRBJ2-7	CASSLDRGVPYEQYF	TGTGCCAGCAGCTTAGATCGGGGGGTACCCTACGAGCAGTACTTC
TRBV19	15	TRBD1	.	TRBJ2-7	CASSPADRGFNEQYF	TGTGCCAGTAGCCCCGCGGACAGGGGGTTCAACGAGCAGTACTTC
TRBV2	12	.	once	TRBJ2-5	CASRDREETQYF	TGTGCCAGCAGGGACAGAGAAGAGACCCAGTACTTC
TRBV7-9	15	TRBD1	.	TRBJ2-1	CASSFPQGATNEQFF	TGTGCCAGCAGCTTCCCCCAGGGGGCTACTAATGAGCAGTTCTTC
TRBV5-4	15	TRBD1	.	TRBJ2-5	CASSPPGQGWGTQYF	TGTGCCAGCAGCCCTCCGGGACAGGGTTGGGGGACCCAGTACTTC
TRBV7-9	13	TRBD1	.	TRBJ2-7	CASKGQGQNEQYF	TGTGCCAGCAAGGGACAGGGGCAGAACGAGCAGTACTTC
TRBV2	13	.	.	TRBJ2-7	CASSDLPGLEQYF	TGTGCCAGCAGTGACCTTCCCGGGTTGGAGCAGTACTTC
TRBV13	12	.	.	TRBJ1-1	CASSPTGRGAFF	TGTGCCAGCAGCCCCACAGGGAGAGGAGCTTTCTTT
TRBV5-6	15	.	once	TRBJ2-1	CASSLEANSYNEQFF	TGTGCCAGCAGCTTGGAAGCGAACTCCTACAATGAGCAGTTCTTC
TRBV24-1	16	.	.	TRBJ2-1	CATSDLGSGSYNEQFF	TGTGCCACCAGTGATTTGGGTAGCGGCTCCTACAATGAGCAGTTCTTC
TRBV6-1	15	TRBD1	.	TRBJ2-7	CASSDRTGYDYEQYF	TGTGCCAGCAGTGACCGGACAGGGTACGACTACGAGCAGTACTTC
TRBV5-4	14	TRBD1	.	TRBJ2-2	CASRDRGRSGELFF	TGTGCCAGCAGGGACAGGGGGCGGAGCGGGGAGCTGTTTTTT
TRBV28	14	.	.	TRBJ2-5	CASSLYGTGGTQYF	TGTGCCAGCAGTTTATATGGTACCGGCGGGACCCAGTACTTC
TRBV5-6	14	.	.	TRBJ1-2	CASSLAPGLYGYTF	TGTGCCAGCAGCTTGGCCCCAGGGTTATATGGCTACACCTTC
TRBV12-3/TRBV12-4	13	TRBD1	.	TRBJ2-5	CASSGQGRGTQYF	TGTGCCAGCAGTGGACAGGGTAGGGGGACCCAGTACTTC
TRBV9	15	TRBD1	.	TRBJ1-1	CASSVVGTGVSEAFF	TGTGCCAGCAGCGTAGTGGGGACAGGGGTTTCTGAAGCTTTCTTT
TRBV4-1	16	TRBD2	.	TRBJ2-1	CASSQLVLAGVNEQFF	TGCGCCAGCAGCCAGTTGGTACTAGCGGGGGTCAATGAGCAGTTCTTC
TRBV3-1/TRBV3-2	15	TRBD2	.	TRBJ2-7	CASSLGLAGQYEQYF	TGTGCCAGCAGCCTCGGACTAGCGGGACAGTACGAGCAGTACTTC
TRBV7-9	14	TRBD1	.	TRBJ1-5	CASSPNRGDQPQHF	TGTGCCAGCAGCCCAAACAGGGGGGATCAGCCCCAGCATTTT
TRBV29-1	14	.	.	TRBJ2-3	CSVETGVRTDTQYF	TGCAGCGTTGAGACGGGAGTGAGAACAGATACGCAGTATTTT
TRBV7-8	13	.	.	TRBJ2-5	CASSFPDRQTQYF	TGTGCCAGCAGCTTTCCAGACAGACAGACCCAGTACTTC
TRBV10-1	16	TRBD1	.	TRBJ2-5	CASSESRDRQQETQYF	TGCGCCAGCAGTGAGTCCCGGGACAGACAACAAGAGACCCAGTACTTC
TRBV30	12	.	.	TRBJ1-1	CAWSDRVTEAFF	TGTGCCTGGAGTGACAGGGTGACTGAAGCTTTCTTT
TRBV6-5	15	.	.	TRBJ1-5	CASGQDIMGNQPQHF	TGTGCCTCCGGACAAGATATAATGGGGAATCAGCCCCAGCATTTT
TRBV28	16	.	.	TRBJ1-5	CASRESSGGKYQPQHF	TGTGCCAGCAGGGAATCCTCAGGAGGGAAATATCAGCCCCAGCATTTT
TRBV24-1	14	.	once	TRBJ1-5	CATSDLHGSQPQHF	TGTGCCACCAGTGATTTGCATGGGAGCCAGCCCCAGCATTTT
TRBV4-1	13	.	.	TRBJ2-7	CASSQVQGHEQYF	TGCGCCAGCAGCCAAGTTCAGGGGCACGAGCAGTACTTC
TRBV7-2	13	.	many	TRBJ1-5	CASSLAENQPQHF	TGTGCCAGCAGCTTAGCAGAGAATCAGCCCCAGCATTTT
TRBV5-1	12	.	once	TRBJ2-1	CASSELDNEQFF	TGCGCCAGCAGCGAACTAGACAATGAGCAGTTCTTC
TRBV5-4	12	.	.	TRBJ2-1	CASSVGVNEQFF	TGTGCCAGCAGCGTGGGAGTCAATGAGCAGTTCTTC
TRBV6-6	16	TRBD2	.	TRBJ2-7	CASSYRRSGSLYEQYF	TGTGCCAGCAGTTACAGACGTAGCGGGAGTCTCTACGAGCAGTACTTC
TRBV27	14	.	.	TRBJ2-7	CASSSYRQSYEQYF	TGTGCCAGCAGTTCATACAGACAGTCCTACGAGCAGTACTTC
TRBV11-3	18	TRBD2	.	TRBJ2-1	CASSLDPSLAGGSNEQFF	TGTGCCAGCAGCTTAGATCCCTCCTTAGCGGGAGGCTCCAATGAGCAGTTCTTC
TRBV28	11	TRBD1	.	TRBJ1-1	CASRGQSEAFF	TGTGCCAGCAGGGGACAGTCTGAAGCTTTCTTT
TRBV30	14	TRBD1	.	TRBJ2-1	CAWTWDRGGNEQFF	TGTGCCTGGACTTGGGACAGGGGGGGGAATGAGCAGTTCTTC
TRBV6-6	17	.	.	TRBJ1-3	CASSPLWGGSSGNTIYF	TGTGCCAGCAGTCCCCTCTGGGGCGGGAGCTCTGGAAACACCATATATTTT
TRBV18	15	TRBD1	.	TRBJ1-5	CASSPRTGEDQPQHF	TGTGCCAGCTCACCACGGACAGGGGAGGATCAGCCCCAGCATTTT
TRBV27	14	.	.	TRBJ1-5	CASSPGGAGQPQHF	TGTGCCAGCTCCCCAGGAGGGGCCGGCCAGCCCCAGCATTTT
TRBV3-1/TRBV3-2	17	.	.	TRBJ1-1	CASSPRTPIGYGTEAFF	TGTGCCAGCAGCCCCCGGACACCGATCGGGTATGGCACTGAAGCTTTCTTT
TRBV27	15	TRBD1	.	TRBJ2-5	CASSSRQGGFETQYF	TGTGCCAGCAGTTCTCGACAGGGTGGTTTCGAGACCCAGTACTTC